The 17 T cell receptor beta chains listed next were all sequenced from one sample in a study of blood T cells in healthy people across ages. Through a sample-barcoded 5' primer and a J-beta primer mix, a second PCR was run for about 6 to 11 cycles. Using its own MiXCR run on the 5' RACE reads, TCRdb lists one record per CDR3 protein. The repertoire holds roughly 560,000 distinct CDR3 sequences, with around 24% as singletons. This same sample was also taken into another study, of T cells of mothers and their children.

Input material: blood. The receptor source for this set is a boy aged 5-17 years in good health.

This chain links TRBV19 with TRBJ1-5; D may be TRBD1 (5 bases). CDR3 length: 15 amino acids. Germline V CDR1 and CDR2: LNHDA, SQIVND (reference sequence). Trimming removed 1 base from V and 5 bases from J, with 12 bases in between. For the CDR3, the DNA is TGTGCCAGTAGTATAGTTGGGACCGCCTATCAGCCCCAGCATTTT. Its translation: CASSIVGTAYQPQHF.

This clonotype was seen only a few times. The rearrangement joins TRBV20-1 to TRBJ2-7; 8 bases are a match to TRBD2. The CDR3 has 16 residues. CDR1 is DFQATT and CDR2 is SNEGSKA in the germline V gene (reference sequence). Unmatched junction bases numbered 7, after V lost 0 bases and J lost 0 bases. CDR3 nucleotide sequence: TGCAGTGCTAGAGATCGTCCGGGACTAGACTCCTACGAGCAGTACTTC. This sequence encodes CSARDRPGLDSYEQYF.

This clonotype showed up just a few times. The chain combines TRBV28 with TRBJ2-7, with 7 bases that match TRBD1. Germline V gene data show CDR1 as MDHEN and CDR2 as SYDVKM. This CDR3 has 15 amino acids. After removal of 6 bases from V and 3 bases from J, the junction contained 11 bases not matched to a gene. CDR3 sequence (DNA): TGTGCCAGCAGGCCCGGGACAGCGAACTACTACGAGCAGTACTTC. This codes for CASRPGTANYYEQYF.

The CDR3 is CASRSPGGSSREQYF. The CDR3 DNA reads as TGTGCCAGCAGATCCCCGGGGGGTTCCTCTCGTGAGCAGTACTTC. V is TRBV28 and J is TRBJ2-5, with 7 bases aligning to TRBD2. V trimming: 6 bases; J trimming: 11 bases; junction bases outside the gene matches: 18. Germline V lookup: CDR1 MDHEN, CDR2 SYDVKM. This CDR3 has 15 amino acids.

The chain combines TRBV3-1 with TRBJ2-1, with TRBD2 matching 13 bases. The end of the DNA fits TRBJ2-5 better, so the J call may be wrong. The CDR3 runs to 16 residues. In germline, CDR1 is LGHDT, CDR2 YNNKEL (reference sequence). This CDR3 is CASSATSGGASETQYF. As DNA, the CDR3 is TGTGCCAGCAGCGCTACTAGCGGGGGGGCCTCGGAGACCCAGTACTTC.

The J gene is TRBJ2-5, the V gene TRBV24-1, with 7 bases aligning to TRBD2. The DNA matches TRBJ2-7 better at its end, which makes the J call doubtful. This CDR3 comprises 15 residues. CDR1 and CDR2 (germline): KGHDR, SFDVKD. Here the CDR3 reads CATSGPSGSPYEQYF. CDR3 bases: TGTGCCACCAGTGGCCCTAGCGGATCCCCCTACGAGCAGTACTTC.

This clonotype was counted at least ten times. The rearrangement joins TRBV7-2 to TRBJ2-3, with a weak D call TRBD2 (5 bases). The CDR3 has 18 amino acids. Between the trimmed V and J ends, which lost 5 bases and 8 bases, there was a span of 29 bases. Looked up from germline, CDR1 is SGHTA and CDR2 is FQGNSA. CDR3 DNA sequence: TGTGCCAGCAGCCCCTTTGTTTTTCGCGGAGGAGAGTTGGGTACGCAGTATTTT. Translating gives CASSPFVFRGGELGTQYF. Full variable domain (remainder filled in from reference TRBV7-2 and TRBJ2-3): GAGVSQSPSNKVTEKGKDVELRCDPISGHTALYWYRQSLGQGLEFLIYFQGNSAPDKSGLPSDRFSAERTGGSVSTLTIQRTQQEDSAVYLCASSPFVFRGGELGTQYFGPGTRLTVL.

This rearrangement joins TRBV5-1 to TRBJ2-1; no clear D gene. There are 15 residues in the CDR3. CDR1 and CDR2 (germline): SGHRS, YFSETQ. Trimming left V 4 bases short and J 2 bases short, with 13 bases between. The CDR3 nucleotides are TGCGCCAGCAGCCCCGAGAACCCCACCTACAATGAGCAGTTCTTC. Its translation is CASSPENPTYNEQFF. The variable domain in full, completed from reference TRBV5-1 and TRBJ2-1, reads KAGVTQTPRYLIKTRGQQVTLSCSPISGHRSVSWYQQTPGQGLQFLFEYFSETQRNKGNFPGRFSGRQFSNSRSEMNVSTLELGDSALYLCASSPENPTYNEQFFGPGTRLTVL.

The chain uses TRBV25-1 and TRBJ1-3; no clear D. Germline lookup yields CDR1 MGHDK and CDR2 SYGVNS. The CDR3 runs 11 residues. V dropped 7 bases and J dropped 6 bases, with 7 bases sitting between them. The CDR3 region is CASTASNTIYF. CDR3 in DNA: TGTGCCAGCACCGCGTCAAACACCATATATTTT. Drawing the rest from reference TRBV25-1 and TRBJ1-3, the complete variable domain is EADIYQTPRYLVIGTGKKITLECSQTMGHDKMYWYQQDPGMELHLIHYSYGVNSTEKGDLSSESTVSRIRTEHFPLTLESARPSHTSQYLCASTASNTIYFGEGSWLTVV.

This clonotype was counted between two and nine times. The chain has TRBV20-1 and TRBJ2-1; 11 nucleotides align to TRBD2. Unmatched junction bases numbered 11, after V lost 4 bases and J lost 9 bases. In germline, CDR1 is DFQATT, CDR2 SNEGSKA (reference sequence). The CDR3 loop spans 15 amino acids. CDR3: CSAINSGRAAGEQFF. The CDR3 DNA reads TGCAGTGCTATAAATAGCGGGAGGGCCGCGGGTGAGCAGTTCTTC.

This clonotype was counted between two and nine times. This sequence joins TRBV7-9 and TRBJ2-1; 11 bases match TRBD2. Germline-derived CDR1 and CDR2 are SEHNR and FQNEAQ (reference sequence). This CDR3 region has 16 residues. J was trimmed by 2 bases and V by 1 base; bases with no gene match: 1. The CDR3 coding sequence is TGTGCCAGCAGCTTAGTAGCGGGAGGGGCCTACAATGAGCAGTTCTTC. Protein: CASSLVAGGAYNEQFF.

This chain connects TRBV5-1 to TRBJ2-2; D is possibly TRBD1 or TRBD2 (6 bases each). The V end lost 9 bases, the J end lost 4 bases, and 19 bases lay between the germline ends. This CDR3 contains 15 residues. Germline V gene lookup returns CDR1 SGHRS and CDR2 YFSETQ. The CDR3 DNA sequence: TGCGCCACCGGGAAGGGGGGCCAAAGCACCGGGGAGCTGTTTTTT. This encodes CATGKGGQSTGELFF.

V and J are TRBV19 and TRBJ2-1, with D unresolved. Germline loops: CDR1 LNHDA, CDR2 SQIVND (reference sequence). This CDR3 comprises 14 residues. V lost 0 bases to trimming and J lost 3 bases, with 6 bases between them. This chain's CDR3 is CASSIDGYYNEQFF. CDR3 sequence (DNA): TGTGCCAGTAGTATAGACGGATACTACAATGAGCAGTTCTTC. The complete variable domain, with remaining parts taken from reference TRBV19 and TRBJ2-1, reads DGGITQSPKYLFRKEGQNVTLSCEQNLNHDAMYWYRQDPGQGLRLIYYSQIVNDFQKGDIAEGYSVSREKKESFPLTVTSAQKNPTAFYLCASSIDGYYNEQFFGPGTRLTVL.

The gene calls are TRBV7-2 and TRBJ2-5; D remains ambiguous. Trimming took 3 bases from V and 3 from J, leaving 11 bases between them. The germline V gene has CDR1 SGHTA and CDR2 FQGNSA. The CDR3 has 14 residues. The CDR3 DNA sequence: TGTGCCAGCAGCTTTCCCGGGCATAAAGAGACCCAGTACTTC. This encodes CASSFPGHKETQYF.

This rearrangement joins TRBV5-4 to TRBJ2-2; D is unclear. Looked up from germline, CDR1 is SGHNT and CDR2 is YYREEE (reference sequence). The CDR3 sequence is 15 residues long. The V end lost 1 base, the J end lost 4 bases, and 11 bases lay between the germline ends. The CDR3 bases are TGTGCCAGCAGCTTGTTGGCAGCTGGCACCGGGGAGCTGTTTTTT. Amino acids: CASSLLAAGTGELFF.

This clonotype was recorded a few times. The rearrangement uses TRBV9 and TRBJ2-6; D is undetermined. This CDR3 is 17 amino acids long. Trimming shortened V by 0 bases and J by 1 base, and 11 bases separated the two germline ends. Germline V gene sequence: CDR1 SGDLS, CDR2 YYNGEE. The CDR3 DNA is TGTGCCAGCAGCGTAGAAGACTGGGGTTCTGGGGCCAACGTCCTGACTTTC. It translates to CASSVEDWGSGANVLTF.

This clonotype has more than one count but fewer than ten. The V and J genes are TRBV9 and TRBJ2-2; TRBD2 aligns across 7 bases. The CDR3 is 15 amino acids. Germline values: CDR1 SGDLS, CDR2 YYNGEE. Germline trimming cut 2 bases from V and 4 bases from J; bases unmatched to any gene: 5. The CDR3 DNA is TGTGCCAGCAGCGTGGAGGGAGGGTTCACCGGGGAGCTGTTTTTT. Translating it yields CASSVEGGFTGELFF.